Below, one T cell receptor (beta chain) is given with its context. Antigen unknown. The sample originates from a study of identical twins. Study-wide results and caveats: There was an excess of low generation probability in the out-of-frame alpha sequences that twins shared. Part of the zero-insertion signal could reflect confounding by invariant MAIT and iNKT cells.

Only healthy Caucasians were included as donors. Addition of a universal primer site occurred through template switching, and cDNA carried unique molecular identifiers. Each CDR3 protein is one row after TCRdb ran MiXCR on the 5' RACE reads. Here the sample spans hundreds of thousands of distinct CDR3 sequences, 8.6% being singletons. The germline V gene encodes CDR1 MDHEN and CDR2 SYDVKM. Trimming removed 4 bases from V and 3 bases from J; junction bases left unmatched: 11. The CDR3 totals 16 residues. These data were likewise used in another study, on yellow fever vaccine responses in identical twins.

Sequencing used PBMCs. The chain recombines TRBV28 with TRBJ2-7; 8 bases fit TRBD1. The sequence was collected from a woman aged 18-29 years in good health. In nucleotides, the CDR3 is TGTGCCAGCAGTTCCGCGGGACAGGTTATTATCTACGAGCAGTACTTC. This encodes CASSSAGQVIIYEQYF.